The 31 T cell receptor beta chains listed next were all sequenced from one sample in a study of CD8+CD57+ T cells in acquired aplastic anemia (dated by TCRdb to the late 2010s). The sequencing machine was an Illumina HiSeq 2000. Profiling of TCR beta VDJ combinations and CDR3 sequences used genomic DNA as the template. TCRdb applied fastp at Q25 and MiXCR to the public reads, then kept only in-frame beta chains. Rows with a matching CDR3 protein are joined into one entry that keeps the most common DNA and genes. In this sample the table shows about 420,000 distinct CDR3 sequences, around 68% of which occur a single time. The ten biggest clones cover 4% of the sample. Material for sequencing was sorted CD4+, CD8+, or CD8+CD57+ T cells (not recorded which) from PBMCs. All receptors derive from a human donor in good health, serving as a control.

V is TRBV9 and J is TRBJ2-7, with a possible D match to TRBD2 (6 bases). V lost 3 bases and J lost 11, with 24 bases in between. Germline lookup yields CDR1 SGDLS and CDR2 YYNGEE. CDR3 size: 15 residues. CDR3 protein: CASSAGGAGADRKYF. The CDR3 nucleotides are TGTGCCAGCAGCGCAGGAGGGGCCGGGGCAGATCGGAAGTACTTC.

This clonotype was recorded many times. V is TRBV5-6 and J is TRBJ2-1; TRBD2 agrees at 13 bases. CDR3 length: 17 amino acids. The V and J ends lost 4 bases and 7 bases, in that order; junction bases with no gene match: 11. Germline V lookup: CDR1 SGHDT, CDR2 YYEEEE. The CDR3, as DNA: TGTGCCAGCAGCCCTAGACTAGCGGGGGGATTTTCAAATGAGCAGTTCTTC. This codes for CASSPRLAGGFSNEQFF.

Regarding this clonotype: At one of its ends the junction is not consistent with the germline gene, which may arise from a read error. The gene calls are TRBV9 and TRBJ1-5; tentative D call: TRBD1 (5 bases). Germline V gene sequence: CDR1 SGDLS, CDR2 YYNGEE. This CDR3 comprises 13 residues. The CDR3 sequence: CASSSGVNQPQQF. Here the CDR3 DNA reads TGTGCCAGCAGCTCGGGGGTCAATCAGCCCCAGCAGTTT.

This clonotype was detected a few times. This rearrangement joins TRBV6-6 to TRBJ2-1; 8 nucleotides align to TRBD2. From germline, CDR1 is MNHNY and CDR2 SVGAGI (reference sequence). J lost 8 bases, V lost 2 bases, and 5 bases had no gene match. The CDR3 runs 14 residues. CDR3 nucleotides: TGTGCCAGCAGTTACCCGGGGGGGTTCGATGAGCAGTTCTTC. It is translated as CASSYPGGFDEQFF.

There are many counts of this clonotype. The rearrangement joins TRBV25-1 to TRBJ2-7; D is perhaps TRBD1 or TRBD2 (5 bases each). CDR3 length equals 12 residues. Germline CDR1 reads MGHDK; CDR2 reads SYGVNS. The V and J ends lost 6 bases and 2 bases respectively, with 8 bases between them. The CDR3 coding sequence is TGTGCCAGCAGGAGGGGAACCTACGAGCAGTACTTC. This encodes CASRRGTYEQYF.

This sequence joins TRBV2 and TRBJ2-7; TRBD1 might be the D (6 bases). CDR3 length: 14 residues. CDR1 is SNHLY and CDR2 is FYNNEI in the germline V gene. Deletions cut 6 bases from V and 7 bases from J, with 19 bases between. The CDR3 DNA reads as TGTGCCAGCAGCTTGACGACAACAGGGATTGAGCAGTACTTC. Translated, it gives CASSLTTTGIEQYF.

The V gene is TRBV10-3, the J gene TRBJ1-5, with no clear D. Germline CDR1 reads ENHRY; CDR2 reads SYGVKD. The CDR3 loop spans 13 amino acids. V was trimmed by 0 bases and J by 8 bases, leaving 8 bases between them. CDR3 protein: CAISESIGEPQHF. CDR3 nucleotides: TGTGCCATCAGTGAGTCGATCGGAGAGCCCCAGCATTTT.

This chain connects TRBV11-2 to TRBJ1-2; D not resolved. V dropped 4 bases and J dropped 6 bases, with 12 bases sitting between them. This CDR3 comprises 13 residues. Germline values: CDR1 SGHAT, CDR2 FQNNGV. The DNA for the CDR3 is TGTGCCAGCAGCTCGACGGGGAACAATGGCTACACCTTC. Protein product: CASSSTGNNGYTF.

The chain employs TRBV4-3 and TRBJ1-1; TRBD1 matches 10 bases. Germline CDR1 and CDR2: LGHNA and YSLEER. V shed 1 base, J shed 5 bases, and the junction held 7 bases outside the gene matches. The CDR3 is 16 residues long. This CDR3 reads CASSQARQGAWTEAFF. CDR3 nucleotide sequence: TGCGCCAGCAGCCAAGCCCGACAGGGGGCGTGGACTGAAGCTTTCTTT.

This sequence joins TRBV7-9 and TRBJ2-3; D not resolved. The germline CDR1 and CDR2 sequences are SEHNR and FQNEAQ (reference sequence). V was trimmed by 5 bases and J by 10 bases, leaving 25 bases between them. CDR3 length equals 16 residues. The CDR3 coding sequence is TGTGCCAGCAGCCCCGCTGGGGAAAACACCATATATTCGCAGTATTTT. This gives the protein CASSPAGENTIYSQYF.

This clonotype has just one count. The CDR3 bases are TGTGCCAGCAGCTTAGTCATAGACGTCGGGGATACGCAGTATTTT. It yields the protein CASSLVIDVGDTQYF. The chain couples TRBV7-2 to TRBJ2-3; the D is unclear. Germline-derived CDR1 and CDR2 are SGHTA and FQGNSA. The CDR3 is 15 amino acids. The V and J ends lost 1 base and 6 bases respectively, with 14 bases between them.

The chain joins TRBV12-3 or TRBV12-4 to TRBJ2-7; 9 bases align to TRBD1. This CDR3 has 14 residues. The junction had 6 bases not matched to a gene; V was cut back by 4 bases and J by 5 bases. CDR3 in amino acids: CASSSQGAQDEQYF. For the CDR3, the DNA is TGTGCCAGCAGTTCACAGGGGGCGCAGGACGAGCAGTACTTC.

This clonotype showed up many times. The rearrangement joins TRBV29-1 to TRBJ2-7; tentatively, D is TRBD1 (6 bases). The CDR3 covers 14 residues. CDR1 SQVTM and CDR2 ANQGSEA come from the germline V gene. V shed 5 bases and J shed 5 bases, with 19 bases lying between them. CDR3 sequence (DNA): TGCAGCGTTCCTCTCCGCTCAGGGGTGGACGAGCAGTACTTC. Its protein is CSVPLRSGVDEQYF.

The rearrangement uses TRBV11-2 and TRBJ2-2; possibly TRBD2 for D (5 bases). Between the trimmed V and J ends, which lost 5 bases and 3 bases, there was a span of 19 bases. Germline V CDR1 and CDR2: SGHAT, FQNNGV. CDR3 size: 17 residues. Here the CDR3 DNA reads TGTGCCAGCAGCCCTCAGGCGGGTACGGGCGACACCGGGGAGCTGTTTTTT. The encoded protein is CASSPQAGTGDTGELFF. Full variable domain (remainder filled in from reference TRBV11-2 and TRBJ2-2): EAGVAQSPRYKIIEKRQSVAFWCNPISGHATLYWYQQILGQGPKLLIQFQNNGVVDDSQLPKDRFSAERLKGVDSTLKIQPAKLEDSAVYLCASSPQAGTGDTGELFFGEGSRLTVL.

J is TRBJ1-2 and V is TRBV7-9; 7 bases are shared with TRBD1. The junction had 15 bases not matched to a gene; V was cut back by 5 bases and J by 3 bases. The CDR3 has 17 amino acids. Germline loops: CDR1 SEHNR, CDR2 FQNEAQ (reference sequence). The CDR3 DNA sequence: TGTGCCAGCAGCCTACGGACAGGCGGGGCCCAGGACTATGGCTACACCTTC. Translated, it gives CASSLRTGGAQDYGYTF.

Note on this clonotype: The conserved final phenylalanine or tryptophan is absent from the CDR3, which likely points to a read error. No DNA is shown, since the ends of the CDR3 on it are uncertain; the CDR3 is the one TCRdb lists. This sequence joins TRBV2 and TRBJ1-2. CDR1 and CDR2 from the germline V gene are SNHLY and FYNNEI. 16 amino acids form the CDR3, both terminal residues included. The CDR3 loop is CASSAGSTSGGTDTQY.

There are many counts of this clonotype. The genes are TRBV5-8 and TRBJ2-3; D uncertain. CDR1 and CDR2 (germline): SGHTS, YDEGEE. The CDR3 has 13 amino acids. V was cut by 5 bases and J by 2 bases, with 9 bases left in between. In DNA, the CDR3 is TGTGCCAGCAGGGTTGACATCACAGATACGCAGTATTTT. Its protein product is CASRVDITDTQYF.

The gene calls are TRBV12-3 or TRBV12-4 and TRBJ1-2; TRBD1 matches at 7 bases. The CDR3 has 16 amino acids. V shed 7 bases, J shed 4 bases, and the junction held 15 bases outside the gene matches. This chain's CDR3 is CASTNYGLGTVYGYTF. DNA of the CDR3: TGTGCCAGCACTAATTACGGCCTAGGGACAGTCTATGGCTACACCTTC.

Turning to this clonotype: In this CDR3 the conserved last residue, phenylalanine or tryptophan, is missing, so a read error is likely. It is unclear where the CDR3 begins or ends on the DNA, so no DNA is shown, and the CDR3 is as TCRdb lists it. The chain couples TRBV7-2 to TRBJ2-5; TRBD1, the D gene given by the table, was not confirmed from the DNA. The CDR3 region is 13 residues in length, termini included. Germline V gene lookup returns CDR1 SGHTA and CDR2 FQGNSA. CDR3 loop: CASSSLLGGTAFC.

A word on this clonotype: One end of the junction fails to match germline, which may point to a read error. The chain has TRBV15 and TRBJ2-7, with D perhaps matching TRBD2 (5 bases). CDR3 size: 14 residues. Germline CDR1 and CDR2: LNHNV and YYDKDF (reference sequence). CDR3 sequence: CATSRTGTPYDQYF. CDR3 coding DNA: TGTGCCACCAGCAGAACGGGAACGCCCTACGACCAGTACTTC.

This sequence joins TRBV7-9 and TRBJ2-1; weak D call: TRBD2 (7 bases). V lost 2 bases and J lost 16, with 24 bases in between. Germline CDR1 and CDR2: SEHNR and FQNEAQ (reference sequence). The CDR3 runs 15 residues. The CDR3, as DNA: TGTGCCAGCAGCTTATGTAAGGGGGGGTCGGGCAGTACTTTCTTC. This gives the protein CASSLCKGGSGSTFF.

As for this clonotype: Lacking the conserved final phenylalanine or tryptophan, this CDR3 likely reflects a read error. The DNA is omitted, as the CDR3 cannot be located on it reliably, and the CDR3 follows TCRdb's listing. J is TRBJ2-7 and V is TRBV7-9; the DNA was not compared with TRBD1, the D call given in the table. The CDR3 numbers 13 amino acids, ends counted. Germline V gene lookup returns CDR1 SEHNR and CDR2 FQNEAQ (reference sequence). The CDR3 loop is CASSLGGGGAPNT.

CDR3 protein: CASSFGTSGARNEQFF. CDR3 in DNA: TGTGCCAGCAGTTTTGGCACTAGCGGGGCAAGGAATGAGCAGTTCTTC. The rearrangement joins TRBV12-3 or TRBV12-4 to TRBJ2-1; 10 bases are shared with TRBD2. The length of the CDR3 is 16 residues. The V and J ends lost 3 bases and 7 bases, in that order; junction bases with no gene match: 9.

Worth noting for this clonotype: One end of the junction fails to match germline, which may point to a read error. The chain carries TRBV2 and TRBJ2-1; D may match TRBD1 or TRBD2 (5 bases each). The length of the CDR3 is 13 residues. The V gene's germline CDR1 is SNHLY and CDR2 FYNNEI. CDR3 in DNA: TGTGCCAGCAGCTTTGGGACGAACAGTGAGCACTTCTTC. Its translation: CASSFGTNSEHFF.

Comment on this clonotype: One junction end disagrees with the germline gene, perhaps due to a read error. J is TRBJ1-1 and V is TRBV9, with D tentatively TRBD1 (6 bases). Germline values: CDR1 SGDLS, CDR2 YYNGEE. This CDR3 spans 14 amino acids. The CDR3 DNA reads TGTGCCAGCAGCGTAAAAGGACAGCACACAGATACGCTCTTT. It translates to CASSVKGQHTDTLF.

Turning to this clonotype: One base away lies a much larger clone, so this may be a sequencing read error. The chain uses TRBV12-3 or TRBV12-4 and TRBJ2-5; no reliable D call. The CDR3 extends over 13 amino acids. Trimming pared 5 bases from V and 1 base from J, leaving 8 bases between. Here the CDR3 reads CASSANFQETQYF. The DNA of the CDR3 is TGTGCCAGCAGTGCTAATTTCCAAGAGACCCAGTACTTC.

Details on this clonotype: Relative to the germline gene, one junction end is altered; a read error may explain this. The chain uses TRBV7-8 and TRBJ1-6; D is undetermined. The germline V gene encodes CDR1 SGHVS and CDR2 FQNEAQ. The CDR3 loop spans 13 amino acids. The CDR3: CASSPVEDSYLHF. The CDR3, as DNA: TGTGCCAGCAGCCCCGTGGAGGATTCCTACCTCCACTTC. Looking up the rest from reference TRBV7-8 and TRBJ1-6 gives the full variable domain: GAGVSQSPRYKVAKRGQDVALRCDPISGHVSLFWYQQALGQGPEFLTYFQNEAQLDKSGLPSDRFFAERPEGSVSTLKIQRTQQEDSAVYLCASSPVEDSYLHFGNGTRLTVT.

Notes on this clonotype: The final CDR3 position lacks the conserved phenylalanine or tryptophan, pointing to a likely read error. The limits of the CDR3 on the DNA are not certain, so only TCRdb's listed CDR3 is given. The chain has TRBV7-3 and TRBJ1-1. Inclusive of both ends, the CDR3 amounts to 14 amino acids. Per germline, CDR1 SGHTA and CDR2 FQGTGA. CDR3 amino acids: CASSSGGAPAQPQL.

The rearrangement joins TRBV7-7 to TRBJ2-6, with no clear D. The germline CDR1 and CDR2 sequences are SSHAT and FNYEAQ (reference sequence). This CDR3 is 12 amino acids long. The CDR3 DNA follows: TGTGGAACAGTCTCTGGGGCCAACGTCCTGACTTTC. It is translated as CGTVSGANVLTF. The entire variable domain, with the rest obtained from reference TRBV7-7 and TRBJ2-6, is as follows: GAGVSQSPRYKVTKRGQDVTLRCDPISSHATLYWYQQALGQGPEFLTYFNYEAQPDKSGLPSDRFSAERPEGSISTLTIQRTEQRDSAMYRCGTVSGANVLTFGAGSRLTVL.

This chain connects TRBV2 to TRBJ2-3; 9 bases line up with TRBD1. V shed 6 bases and J 4 bases; nucleotides not matched to a gene: 11. Germline loops: CDR1 SNHLY, CDR2 FYNNEI. CDR3 length equals 16 residues. DNA for the CDR3: TGTGCCAGCAGCGCGCCGGGACAGGGACGTCCAGATACGCAGTATTTT. Its protein is CASSAPGQGRPDTQYF.

This clonotype was seen a few times. CDR3 sequence: CAIGTSGLYNEQFF. CDR3 nucleotides: TGTGCCATCGGGACTAGCGGGTTGTACAATGAGCAGTTCTTC. The rearrangement links TRBV10-3 to TRBJ2-1; 12 bases fit TRBD2. The CDR3 contains 14 residues. V gave up 8 bases and J gave up 4 bases; unmatched junction bases: 3. Per germline, CDR1 ENHRY and CDR2 SYGVKD.